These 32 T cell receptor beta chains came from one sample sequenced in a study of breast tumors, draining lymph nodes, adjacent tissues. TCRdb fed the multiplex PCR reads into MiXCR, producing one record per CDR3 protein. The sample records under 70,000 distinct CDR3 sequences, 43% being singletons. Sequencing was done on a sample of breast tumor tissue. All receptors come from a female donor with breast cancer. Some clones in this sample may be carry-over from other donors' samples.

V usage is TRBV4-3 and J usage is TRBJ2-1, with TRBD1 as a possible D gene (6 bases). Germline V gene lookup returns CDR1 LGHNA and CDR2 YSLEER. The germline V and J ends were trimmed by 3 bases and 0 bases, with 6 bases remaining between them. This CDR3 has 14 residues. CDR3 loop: CASSQDSSYNEQFF. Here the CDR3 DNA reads TGCGCCAGCAGCCAGGACAGCTCCTACAATGAGCAGTTCTTC.

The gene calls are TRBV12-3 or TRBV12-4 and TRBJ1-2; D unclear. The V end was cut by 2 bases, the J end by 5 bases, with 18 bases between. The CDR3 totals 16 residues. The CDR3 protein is CASSLFLSDTQYGYTF. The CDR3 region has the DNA TGTGCCAGCAGTTTATTCCTATCAGATACGCAGTATGGCTACACCTTC.

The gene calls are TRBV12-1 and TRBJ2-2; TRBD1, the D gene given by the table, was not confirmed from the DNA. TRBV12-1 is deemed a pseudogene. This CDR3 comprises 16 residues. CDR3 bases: TGTGCCACCCCACACCGGGATCCCATGAACACCGGGGAGCTGTTTTTT. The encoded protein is CATPHRDPMNTGELFF.

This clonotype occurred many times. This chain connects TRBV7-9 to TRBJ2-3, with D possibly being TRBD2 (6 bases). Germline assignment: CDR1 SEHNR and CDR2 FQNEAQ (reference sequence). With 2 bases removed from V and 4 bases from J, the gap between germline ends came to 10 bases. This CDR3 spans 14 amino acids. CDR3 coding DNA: TGTGCCAGCAGCTTACTAGCGTTGGCAGATACGCAGTATTTT. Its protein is CASSLLALADTQYF.

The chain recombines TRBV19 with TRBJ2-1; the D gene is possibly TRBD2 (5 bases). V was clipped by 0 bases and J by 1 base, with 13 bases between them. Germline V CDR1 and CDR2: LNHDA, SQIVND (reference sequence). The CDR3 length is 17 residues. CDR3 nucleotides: TGTGCCAGTAGTATAGATCTCCATACGGGATCCTACAATGAGCAGTTCTTC. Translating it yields CASSIDLHTGSYNEQFF.

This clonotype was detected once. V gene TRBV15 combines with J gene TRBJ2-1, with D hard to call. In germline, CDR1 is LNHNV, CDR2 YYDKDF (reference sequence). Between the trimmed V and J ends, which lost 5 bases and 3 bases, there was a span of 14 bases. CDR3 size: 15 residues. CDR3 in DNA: TGTGCCACCAGCTCCCTAGGTTTGGTCTACAATGAGCAGTTCTTC. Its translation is CATSSLGLVYNEQFF. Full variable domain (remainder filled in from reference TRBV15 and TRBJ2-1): DAMVIQNPRYQVTQFGKPVTLSCSQTLNHNVMYWYQQKSSQAPKLLFHYYDKDFNNEADTPDNFQSRRPNTSFCFLDIRSPGLGDTAMYLCATSSLGLVYNEQFFGPGTRLTVL.

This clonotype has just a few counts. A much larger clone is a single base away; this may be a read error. The CDR3 here is CASSLLFSGFGETQYF. CDR3 bases: TGTGCCAGCAGCTTACTGTTTAGCGGGTTCGGAGAGACCCAGTACTTC. This sequence joins TRBV13 and TRBJ2-5, with 7 bases that match TRBD2. Germline trimming cut 2 bases from V and 4 bases from J; bases unmatched to any gene: 10. This CDR3 has 16 residues. CDR1 is PRHDT and CDR2 is FYEKMQ in the germline V gene (reference sequence).

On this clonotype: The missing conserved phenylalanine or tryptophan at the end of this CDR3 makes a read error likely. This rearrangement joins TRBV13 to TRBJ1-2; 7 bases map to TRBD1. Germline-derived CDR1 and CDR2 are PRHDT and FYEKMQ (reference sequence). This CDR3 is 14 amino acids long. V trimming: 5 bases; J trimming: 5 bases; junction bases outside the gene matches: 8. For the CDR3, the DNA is TGTGCCAGCAGCCTCCGGGACAGAGCATATGGCTACACCATC. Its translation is CASSLRDRAYGYTI.

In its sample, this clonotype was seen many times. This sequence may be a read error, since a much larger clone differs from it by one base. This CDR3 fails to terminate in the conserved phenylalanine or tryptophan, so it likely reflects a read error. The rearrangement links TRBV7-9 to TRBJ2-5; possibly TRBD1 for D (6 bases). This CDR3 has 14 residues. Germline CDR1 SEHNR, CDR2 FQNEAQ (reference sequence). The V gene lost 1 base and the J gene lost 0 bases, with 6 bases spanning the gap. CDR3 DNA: TGTGCCAGCAGCTTAGACAGGGACCAAGAGACCCAGTACCTC. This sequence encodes CASSLDRDQETQYL.

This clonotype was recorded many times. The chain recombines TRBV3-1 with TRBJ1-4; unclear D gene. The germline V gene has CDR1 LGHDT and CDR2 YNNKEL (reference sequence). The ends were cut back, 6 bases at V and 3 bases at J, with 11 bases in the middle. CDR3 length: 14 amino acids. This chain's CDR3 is CASRRPGPNEKLFF. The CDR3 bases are TGTGCCAGCAGACGGCCGGGTCCTAATGAAAAACTGTTTTTT.

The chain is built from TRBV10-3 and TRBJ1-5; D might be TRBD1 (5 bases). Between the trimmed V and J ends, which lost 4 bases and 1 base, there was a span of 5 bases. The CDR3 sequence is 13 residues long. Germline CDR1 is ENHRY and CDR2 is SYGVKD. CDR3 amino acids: CAISGDSNQPQHF. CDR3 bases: TGTGCCATCAGTGGGGACAGCAATCAGCCCCAGCATTTT.

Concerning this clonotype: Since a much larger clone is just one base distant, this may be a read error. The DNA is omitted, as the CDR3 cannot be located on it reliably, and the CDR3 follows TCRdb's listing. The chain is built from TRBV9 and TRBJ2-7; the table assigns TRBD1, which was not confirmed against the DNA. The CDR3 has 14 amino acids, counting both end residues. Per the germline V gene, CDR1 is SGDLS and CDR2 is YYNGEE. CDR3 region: CASSVGQGTYEQSF.

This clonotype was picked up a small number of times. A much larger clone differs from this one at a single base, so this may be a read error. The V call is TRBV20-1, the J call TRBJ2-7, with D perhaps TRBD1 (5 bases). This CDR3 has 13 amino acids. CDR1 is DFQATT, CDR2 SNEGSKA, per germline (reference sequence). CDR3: CSAKTVIPYAQYF. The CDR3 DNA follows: TGCAGTGCTAAGACAGTAATTCCCTACGCGCAGTACTTC.

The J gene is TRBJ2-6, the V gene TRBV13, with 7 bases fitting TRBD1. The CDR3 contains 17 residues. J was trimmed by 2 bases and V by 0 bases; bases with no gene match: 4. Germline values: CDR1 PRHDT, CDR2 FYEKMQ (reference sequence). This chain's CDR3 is CASSLGTGSPGANVLTF. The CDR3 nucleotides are TGTGCCAGCAGCTTAGGGACAGGGTCCCCTGGGGCCAACGTCCTGACTTTC.

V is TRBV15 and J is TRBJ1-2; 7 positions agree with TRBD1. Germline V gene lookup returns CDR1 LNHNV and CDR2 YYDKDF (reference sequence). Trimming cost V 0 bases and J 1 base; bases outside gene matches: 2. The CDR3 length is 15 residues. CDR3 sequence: CATSREGQNNYGYTF. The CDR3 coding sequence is TGTGCCACCAGCAGAGAGGGACAGAATAACTATGGCTACACCTTC.

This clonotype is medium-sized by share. CDR3 coding DNA: TGCGCCAGCAGCCAAGTTCCGGGAAAACTCCAAGAGACCCAGTACTTC. Its protein is CASSQVPGKLQETQYF. The chain uses TRBV4-1 and TRBJ2-5; tentative D call: TRBD2 (5 bases). The CDR3 is 16 residues long. Trimming stripped 1 base from V and 1 base from J, with 13 bases between. The germline CDR1 and CDR2 sequences are MGHRA and YSYEKL.

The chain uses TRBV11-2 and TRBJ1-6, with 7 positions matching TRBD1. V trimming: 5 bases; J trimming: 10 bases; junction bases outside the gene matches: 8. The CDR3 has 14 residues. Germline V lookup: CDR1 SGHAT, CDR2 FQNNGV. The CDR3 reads CASSPQGSYSPLHF. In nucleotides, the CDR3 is TGTGCCAGCAGCCCACAGGGGTCCTACTCACCCCTCCACTTT.

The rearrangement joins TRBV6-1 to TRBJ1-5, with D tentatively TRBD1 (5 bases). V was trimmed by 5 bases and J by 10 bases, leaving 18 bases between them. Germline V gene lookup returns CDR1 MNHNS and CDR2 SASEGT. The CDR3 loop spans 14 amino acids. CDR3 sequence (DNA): TGTGCCAGCAGTCACGTGGGGGTAAGTTTTCCCCAGCATTTT. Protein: CASSHVGVSFPQHF.

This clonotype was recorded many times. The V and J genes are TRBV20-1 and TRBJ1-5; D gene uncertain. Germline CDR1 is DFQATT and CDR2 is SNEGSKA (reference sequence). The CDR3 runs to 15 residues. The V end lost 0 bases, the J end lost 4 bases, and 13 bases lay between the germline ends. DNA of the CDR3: TGCAGTGCTAGAGACTGGACTAGCCCTAATCAGCCCCAGCATTTT. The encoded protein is CSARDWTSPNQPQHF.

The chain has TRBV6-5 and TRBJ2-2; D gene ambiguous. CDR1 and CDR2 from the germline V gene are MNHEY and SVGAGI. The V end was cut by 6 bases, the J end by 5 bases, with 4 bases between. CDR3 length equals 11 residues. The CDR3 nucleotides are TGTGCCAGCAGGGGGACCGGGGAGCTGTTTTTT. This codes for CASRGTGELFF.

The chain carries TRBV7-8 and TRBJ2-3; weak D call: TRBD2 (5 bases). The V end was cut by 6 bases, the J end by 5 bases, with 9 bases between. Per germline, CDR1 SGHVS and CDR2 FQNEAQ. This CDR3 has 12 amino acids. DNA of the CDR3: TGTGCCAGCAGTCCCCGGGAAGATACGCAGTATTTT. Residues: CASSPREDTQYF.

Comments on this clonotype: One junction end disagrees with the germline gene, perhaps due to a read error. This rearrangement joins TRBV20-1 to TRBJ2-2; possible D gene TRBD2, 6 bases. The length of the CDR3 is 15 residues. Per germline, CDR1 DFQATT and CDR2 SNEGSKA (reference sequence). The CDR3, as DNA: TGCAGTGCTAGAGACGCAGCGGGTGCGACCGGGGAGCTGTCTTGG. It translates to CSARDAAGATGELSW.

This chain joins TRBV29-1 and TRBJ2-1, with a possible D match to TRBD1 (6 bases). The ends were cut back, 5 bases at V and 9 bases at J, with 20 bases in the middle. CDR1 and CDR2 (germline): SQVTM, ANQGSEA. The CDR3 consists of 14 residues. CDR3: CSVPQRGMGAEQFF. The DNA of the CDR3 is TGCAGCGTTCCACAAAGGGGGATGGGGGCTGAGCAGTTCTTC.

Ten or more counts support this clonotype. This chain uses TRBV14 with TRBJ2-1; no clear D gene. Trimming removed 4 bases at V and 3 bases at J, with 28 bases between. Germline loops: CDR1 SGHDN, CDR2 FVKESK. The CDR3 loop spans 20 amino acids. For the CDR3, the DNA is TGTGCCAGCAGCCCCCCTGACCTTCCTTGGCAACCTTGGGTCTACAATGAGCAGTTCTTC. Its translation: CASSPPDLPWQPWVYNEQFF. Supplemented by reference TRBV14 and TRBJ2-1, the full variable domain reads EAGVTQFPSHSVIEKGQTVTLRCDPISGHDNLYWYRRVMGKEIKFLLHFVKESKQDESGMPNNRFLAERTGGTYSTLKVQPAELEDSGVYFCASSPPDLPWQPWVYNEQFFGPGTRLTVL.

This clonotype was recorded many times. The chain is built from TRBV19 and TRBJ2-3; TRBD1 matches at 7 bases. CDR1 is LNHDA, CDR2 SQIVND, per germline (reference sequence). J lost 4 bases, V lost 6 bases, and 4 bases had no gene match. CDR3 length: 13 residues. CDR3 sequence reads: CASRDRWSDTQYF. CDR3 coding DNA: TGTGCCAGTAGGGACAGGTGGTCAGATACGCAGTATTTT.

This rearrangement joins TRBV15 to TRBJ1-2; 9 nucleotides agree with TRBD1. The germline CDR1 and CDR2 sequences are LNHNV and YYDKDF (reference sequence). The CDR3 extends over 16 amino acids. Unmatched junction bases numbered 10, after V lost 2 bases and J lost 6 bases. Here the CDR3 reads CATSRPRTGAGNGYTF. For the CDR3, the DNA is TGTGCCACCAGCAGACCCCGGACAGGGGCCGGGAATGGCTACACCTTC. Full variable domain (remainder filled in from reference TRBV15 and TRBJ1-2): DAMVIQNPRYQVTQFGKPVTLSCSQTLNHNVMYWYQQKSSQAPKLLFHYYDKDFNNEADTPDNFQSRRPNTSFCFLDIRSPGLGDTAMYLCATSRPRTGAGNGYTFGSGTRLTVV.

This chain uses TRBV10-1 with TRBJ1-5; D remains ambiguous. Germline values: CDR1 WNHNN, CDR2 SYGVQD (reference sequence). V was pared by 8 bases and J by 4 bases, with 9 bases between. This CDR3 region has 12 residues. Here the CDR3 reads CASSNSNQPQHF. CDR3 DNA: TGCGCCAGCTCGAACTCTAATCAGCCCCAGCATTTT.

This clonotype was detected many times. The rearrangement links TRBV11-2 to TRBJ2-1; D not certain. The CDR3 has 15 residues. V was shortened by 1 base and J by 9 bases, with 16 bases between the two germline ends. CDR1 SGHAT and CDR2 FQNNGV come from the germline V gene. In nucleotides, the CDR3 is TGTGCCAGCAGCTTAGTAGCCTCAGCCAACAGTGAGCAGTTCTTC. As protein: CASSLVASANSEQFF.

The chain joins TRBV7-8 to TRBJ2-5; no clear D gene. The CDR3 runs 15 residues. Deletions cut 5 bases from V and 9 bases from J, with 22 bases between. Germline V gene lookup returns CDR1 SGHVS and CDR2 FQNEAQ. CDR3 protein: CASSRYRAVNQPQYF. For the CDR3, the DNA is TGTGCCAGCAGCCGTTACCGGGCCGTCAATCAGCCCCAGTACTTC.

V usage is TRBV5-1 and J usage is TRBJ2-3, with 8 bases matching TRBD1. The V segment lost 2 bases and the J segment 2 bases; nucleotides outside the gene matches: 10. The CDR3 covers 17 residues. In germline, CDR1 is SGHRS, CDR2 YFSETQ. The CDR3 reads CASSFTGTGEFTDTQYF. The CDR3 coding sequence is TGCGCCAGCAGCTTCACCGGGACAGGAGAGTTCACAGATACGCAGTATTTT.

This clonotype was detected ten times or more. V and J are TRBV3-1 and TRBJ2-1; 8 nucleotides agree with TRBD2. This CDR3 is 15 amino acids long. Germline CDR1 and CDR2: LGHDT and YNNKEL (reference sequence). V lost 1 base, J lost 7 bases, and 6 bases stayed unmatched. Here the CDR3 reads CASSQGGGPRNEQFF. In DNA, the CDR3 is TGTGCCAGCAGCCAAGGCGGGGGGCCTAGAAATGAGCAGTTCTTC.

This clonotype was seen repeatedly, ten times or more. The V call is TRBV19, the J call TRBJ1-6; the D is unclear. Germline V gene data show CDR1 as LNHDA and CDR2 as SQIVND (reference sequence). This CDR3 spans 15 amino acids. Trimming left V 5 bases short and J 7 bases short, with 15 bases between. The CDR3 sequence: CASSLSASLNSPLHF. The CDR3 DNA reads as TGTGCCAGTAGTCTGTCAGCCTCATTAAATTCACCCCTCCACTTT.